This TCR delta chain emerged from a study of Vδ1+ human thymocytes. The study, taken as a whole, reports: TRD repertoires were essentially private, unlike widely shared TRG clonotypes. Thymic delta-chain repertoires held roughly 20% Vdelta2 sequences and few Vdelta3, despite high sort purity. Highly polyclonal TRG and TRD repertoires with Gaussian CDR3 length distributions appeared in thymus.

Germline-derived CDR1 and CDR2 are TSWWSYY and QGS. The CDR3 runs to 26 residues. With V trimmed by 4 bases and J by 0 bases, 32 bases remained unmatched. This clone showed up just a few times. Antigen unknown. RNA was extracted from the cells and then reverse transcribed. Multiplex PCR used pooled V-gene forward primers and a constant-region reverse primer to amplify CDR3s. TCRdb fed the multiplex PCR reads into CATT to redo clone calling. The sample lists 45,000 to 60,000 delta-chain clones, approximately 15% seen once, with 0.5% in the top ten. Alphabeta T cells were depleted, then CD3+ Vdelta1+ Vdelta2- thymocytes were FACS-sorted. Purity of the sorted Vdelta1+ thymocytes ranged from roughly 98% to 99.6%.

This clonotype was obtained from a boy in the first two years of life who had congenital heart surgery. The chain combines TRDV1 with TRDJ1, with 13 bases aligning to TRDD3. Sequencing was done on a sample of Vdelta1+ gamma-delta thymocytes from the thymus. Sample subset: FACS-sorted CD3+ TCRalphabeta- TCRVdelta1+ TCRVdelta2- thymocytes. The DNA for the CDR3 is TGTGCTCTTGGGGGATCCTTTCCTCCTCCGCTCTGTACTGGGGGATACGATTGGTCGTACACCGATAAACTCATCTTT. Translating gives CALGGSFPPPLCTGGYDWSYTDKLIF.